This T cell receptor (beta chain) derives from a study of molecular identifiers for immune sequencing clone quantification. V was shortened by 5 bases and J by 2 bases, with 8 bases between the two germline ends. Germline V CDR1 and CDR2: MNHEY, SMNVEV (reference sequence). This CDR3 contains 13 residues. TCRdb independently ran MiXCR on the PCR reads; one entry per CDR3 protein. The table has a few hundred thousand distinct CDR3 sequences, roughly a quarter seen once. The source is a human donor in good health. Some libraries in this study had Jurkat cell RNA spiked in. Specimen: naive CD8+ T cells from blood, with Jurkat cell RNA spiked in. As to subset: FACS-sorted CD8+CD4-CCR7+CD45RA+ naive T cells. V and J are TRBV27 and TRBJ2-3; D gene ambiguous. The CDR3 DNA follows: TGTGCCAGCAGTGACCAAACCACAGATACGCAGTATTTT. Amino acid sequence: CASSDQTTDTQYF.